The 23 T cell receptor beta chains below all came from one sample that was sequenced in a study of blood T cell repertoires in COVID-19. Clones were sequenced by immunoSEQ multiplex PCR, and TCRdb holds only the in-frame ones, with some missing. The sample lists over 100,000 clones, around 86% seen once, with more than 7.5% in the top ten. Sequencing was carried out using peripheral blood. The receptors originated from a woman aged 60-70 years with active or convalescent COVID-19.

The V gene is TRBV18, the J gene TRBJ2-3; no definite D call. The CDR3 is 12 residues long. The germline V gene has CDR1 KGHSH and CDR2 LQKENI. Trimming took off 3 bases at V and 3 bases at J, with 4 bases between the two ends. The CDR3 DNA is TGTGCCAGCTCACCGGCAACAGATACGCAGTATTTT. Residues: CASSPATDTQYF.

This chain's CDR3 is CAWSGGGTDTQYF. The CDR3 DNA reads as TGTGCCTGGAGCGGGGGTGGCACAGATACGCAGTATTTT. The V gene is TRBV30, the J gene TRBJ2-3, with a weak D call TRBD2 (6 bases). Germline lookup yields CDR1 GTSNPN and CDR2 SVGIG (reference sequence). V lost 3 bases and J 1 base, leaving 8 bases between the germline ends. This CDR3 region has 13 residues.

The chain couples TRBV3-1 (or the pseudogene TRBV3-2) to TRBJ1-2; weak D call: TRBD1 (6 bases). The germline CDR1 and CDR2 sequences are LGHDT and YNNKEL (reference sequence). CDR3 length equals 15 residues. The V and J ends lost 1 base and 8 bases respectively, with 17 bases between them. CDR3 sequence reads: CASSQGSEETGGYTF. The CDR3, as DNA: TGTGCCAGCAGCCAAGGCTCAGAAGAAACAGGGGGCTACACCTTC.

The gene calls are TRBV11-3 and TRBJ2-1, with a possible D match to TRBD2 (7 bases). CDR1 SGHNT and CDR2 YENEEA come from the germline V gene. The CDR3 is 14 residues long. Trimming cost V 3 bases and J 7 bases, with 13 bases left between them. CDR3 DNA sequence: TGTGCCAGCAGCTTGGGGGGGCCGGCGAATGAGCAGTTCTTC. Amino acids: CASSLGGPANEQFF.

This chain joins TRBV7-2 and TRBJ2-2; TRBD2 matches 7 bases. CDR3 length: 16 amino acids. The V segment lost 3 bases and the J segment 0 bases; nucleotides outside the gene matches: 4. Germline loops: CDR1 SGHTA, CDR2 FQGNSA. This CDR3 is CASSLGRATNTGELFF. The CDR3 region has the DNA TGTGCCAGCAGCTTGGGGAGGGCCACGAACACCGGGGAGCTGTTTTTT.

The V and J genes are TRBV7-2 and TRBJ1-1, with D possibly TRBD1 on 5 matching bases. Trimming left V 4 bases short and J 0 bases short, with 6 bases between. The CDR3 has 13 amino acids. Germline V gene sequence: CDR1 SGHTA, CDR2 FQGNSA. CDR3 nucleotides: TGTGCCAGCAGCTCAGGGATGAACACTGAAGCTTTCTTT. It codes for CASSSGMNTEAFF.

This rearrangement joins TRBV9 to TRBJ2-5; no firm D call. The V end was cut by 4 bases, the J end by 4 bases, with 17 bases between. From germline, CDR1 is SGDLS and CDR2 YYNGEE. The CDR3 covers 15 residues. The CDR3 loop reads CASSSPSGRVETQYF. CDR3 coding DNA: TGTGCCAGCAGCTCCCCTTCTGGTCGGGTAGAGACCCAGTACTTC.

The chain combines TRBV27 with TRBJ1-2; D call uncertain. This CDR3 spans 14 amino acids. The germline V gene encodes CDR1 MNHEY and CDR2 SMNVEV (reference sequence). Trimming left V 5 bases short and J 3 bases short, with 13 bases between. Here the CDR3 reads CASSPRAGDYGYTF. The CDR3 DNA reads TGTGCCAGCAGTCCGCGAGCGGGTGACTATGGCTACACCTTC.

CDR3 DNA sequence: TGTGCCAGCAGCCAAGGGTTTACGGGGACCATATATTTT. It specifies CASSQGFTGTIYF. J is TRBJ1-3 and V is TRBV14, with unresolved D. The V end was cut by 1 base, the J end by 10 bases, with 11 bases between. Germline V gives CDR1 SGHDN, CDR2 FVKESK. This CDR3 has 13 residues.

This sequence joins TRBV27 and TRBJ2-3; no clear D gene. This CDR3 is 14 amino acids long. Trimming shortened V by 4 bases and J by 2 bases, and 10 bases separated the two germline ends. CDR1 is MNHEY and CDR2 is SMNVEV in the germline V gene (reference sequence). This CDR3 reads CASSSRLLTDTQYF. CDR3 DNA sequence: TGTGCCAGCAGTTCGAGGTTACTCACAGATACGCAGTATTTT.

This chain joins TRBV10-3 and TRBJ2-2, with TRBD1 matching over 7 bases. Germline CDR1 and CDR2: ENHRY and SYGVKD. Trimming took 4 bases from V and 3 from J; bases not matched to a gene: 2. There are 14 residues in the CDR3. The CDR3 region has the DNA TGTGCCATCAGTGGGGACAGAGACACCGGGGAGCTGTTTTTT. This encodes CAISGDRDTGELFF.

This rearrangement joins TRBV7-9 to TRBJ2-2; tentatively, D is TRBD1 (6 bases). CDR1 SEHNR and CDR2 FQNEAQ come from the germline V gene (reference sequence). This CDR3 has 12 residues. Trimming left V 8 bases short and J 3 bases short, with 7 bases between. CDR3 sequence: CASSGDTGELFF. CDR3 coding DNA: TGTGCCAGCTCAGGGGACACCGGGGAGCTGTTTTTT.

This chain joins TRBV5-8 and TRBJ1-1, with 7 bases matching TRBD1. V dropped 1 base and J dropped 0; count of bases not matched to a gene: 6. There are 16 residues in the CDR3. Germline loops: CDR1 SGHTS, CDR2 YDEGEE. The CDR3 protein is CASSLSSGQMNTEAFF. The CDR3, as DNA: TGTGCCAGCAGCTTGTCCTCGGGACAGATGAACACTGAAGCTTTCTTT.

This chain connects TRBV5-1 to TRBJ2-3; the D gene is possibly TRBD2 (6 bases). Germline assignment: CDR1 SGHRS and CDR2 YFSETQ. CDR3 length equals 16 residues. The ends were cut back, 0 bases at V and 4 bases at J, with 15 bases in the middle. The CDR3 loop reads CASSLGLGTGADTQYF. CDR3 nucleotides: TGCGCCAGCAGCTTGGGACTAGGCACCGGCGCAGATACGCAGTATTTT.

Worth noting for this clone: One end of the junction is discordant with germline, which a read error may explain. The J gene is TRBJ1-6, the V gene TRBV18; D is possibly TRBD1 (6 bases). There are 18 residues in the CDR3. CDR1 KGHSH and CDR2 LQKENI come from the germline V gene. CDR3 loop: CASSPRNRDPSNNSPLHF. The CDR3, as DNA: TGTGCCAGCTCACCACGGAACAGGGATCCCTCCAATAATTCACCCCTCCACTTT.

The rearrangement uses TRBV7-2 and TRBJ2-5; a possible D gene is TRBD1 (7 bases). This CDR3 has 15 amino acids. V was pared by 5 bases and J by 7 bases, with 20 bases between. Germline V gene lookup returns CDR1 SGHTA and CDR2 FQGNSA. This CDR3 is CASSLQPSGGGTQYF. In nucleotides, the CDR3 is TGTGCCAGCAGCCTGCAACCTTCAGGGGGAGGGACCCAGTACTTC.

The DNA of the CDR3 is TGTGCCAGCAGCTACACGTCCGGGTCTGAAGCTTTCTTT. It specifies CASSYTSGSEAFF. The genes are TRBV7-9 and TRBJ1-1; D remains unclear. Germline V gene sequence: CDR1 SEHNR, CDR2 FQNEAQ (reference sequence). The V and J ends lost 4 bases and 6 bases respectively, with 12 bases between them. The CDR3 covers 13 residues.

CDR3 sequence: CASSKGEEETQYF. The CDR3 region has the DNA TGTGCCAGCAGCAAAGGAGAGGAAGAGACCCAGTACTTC. The genes are TRBV9 and TRBJ2-5; D gene uncertain. CDR1 is SGDLS, CDR2 YYNGEE, per germline. Deletions cut 4 bases from V and 3 bases from J, with 10 bases between. This CDR3 has 13 amino acids.

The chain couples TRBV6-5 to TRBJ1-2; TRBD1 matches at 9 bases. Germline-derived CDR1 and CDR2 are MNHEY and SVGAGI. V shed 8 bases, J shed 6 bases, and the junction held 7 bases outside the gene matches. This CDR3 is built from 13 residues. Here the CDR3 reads CASGGQGRNGYTF. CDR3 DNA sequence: TGTGCCAGCGGGGGACAGGGTAGGAATGGCTACACCTTC.

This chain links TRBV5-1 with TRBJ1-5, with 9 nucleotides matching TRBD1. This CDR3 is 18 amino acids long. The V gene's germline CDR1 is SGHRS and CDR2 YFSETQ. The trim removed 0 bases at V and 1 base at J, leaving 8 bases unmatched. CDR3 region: CASSLGTGDPISNQPQHF. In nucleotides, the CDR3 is TGCGCCAGCAGCTTGGGGACAGGGGACCCTATCAGCAATCAGCCCCAGCATTTT.

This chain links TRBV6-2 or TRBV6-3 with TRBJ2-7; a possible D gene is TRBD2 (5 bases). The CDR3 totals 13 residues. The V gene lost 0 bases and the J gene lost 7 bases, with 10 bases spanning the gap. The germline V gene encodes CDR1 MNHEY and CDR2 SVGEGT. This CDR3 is CASSYSAAGEQYF. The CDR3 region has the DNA TGTGCCAGCAGTTACTCGGCGGCGGGTGAGCAGTACTTC.

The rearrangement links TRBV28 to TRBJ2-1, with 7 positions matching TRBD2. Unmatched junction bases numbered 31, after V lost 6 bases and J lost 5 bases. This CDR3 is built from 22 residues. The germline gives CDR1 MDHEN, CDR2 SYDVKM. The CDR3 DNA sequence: TGTGCCAGCAGGTTTCCTTCCTGGGAGGGTCCGGGGGTGGGGCGGGAGAACAATGAGCAGTTCTTC. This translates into CASRFPSWEGPGVGRENNEQFF.

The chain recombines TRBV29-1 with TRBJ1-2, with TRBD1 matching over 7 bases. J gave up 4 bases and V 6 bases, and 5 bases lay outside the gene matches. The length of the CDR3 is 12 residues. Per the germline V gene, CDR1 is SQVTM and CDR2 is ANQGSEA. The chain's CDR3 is CSVDQGGYGYTF. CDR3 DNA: TGCAGCGTAGATCAGGGGGGCTATGGCTACACCTTC.